The rows below give T cell receptor beta chains drawn from one sample of a study of cytomegalovirus exposure and HLA in healthy donors. The protocol was immunoSEQ multiplex PCR, while the TCRdb copy is restricted to in-frame clones and leaves out a portion. The sample consists of tens of thousands of clones, roughly 80% of them appearing once. The material sequenced was PBMCs. These receptors originate from a girl aged 2-9 years in good health and CMV-seropositive. CDR3s include the opening cysteine and the closing phenylalanine or tryptophan. The D gene is left open where the match is weak. The size of a clone is reported for some rows only, either as once, few or many, or as a class for expanded clones.

>.|TRBJ2-7|TRBD2|TRBV18
CASSPSLAGLDEQYF
TGTGCCAGCTCACCCTCTCTAGCGGGACTCGACGAGCAGTACTTC
>.|TRBJ2-7|.|TRBV25-1
CASSESRGRIFDEQYF
TGTGCCAGCAGTGAATCCAGGGGCAGGATTTTCGACGAGCAGTACTTC
>.|TRBJ2-7|TRBD1|TRBV30
CAWRGQGSMAEQYF
TGTGCCTGGAGGGGACAGGGGAGTATGGCCGAGCAGTACTTC
>few|TRBJ2-7|.|TRBV7-2
CASSPRTYEQYF
TGTGCCAGCAGCCCGAGGACTTACGAGCAGTACTTC
>.|TRBJ2-7|.|TRBV5-1
CASSGRGTVLTYEQYF
TGCGCCAGCAGCGGCCGCGGGACAGTACTTACCTACGAGCAGTACTTC
>.|TRBJ2-5|.|TRBV5-1
CASSLSQGRVWETQYF
TGCGCCAGCAGCTTGTCGCAGGGTAGGGTGTGGGAGACCCAGTACTTC
>few|TRBJ2-2|.|TRBV19
CASSIPVNTGELFF
TGTGCCAGTAGTATTCCAGTGAACACCGGGGAGCTGTTTTTT
>.|TRBJ2-7|TRBD1|TRBV5-8
CASSFGQGVYEQYF
TGTGCCAGCAGCTTTGGACAGGGTGTCTACGAGCAGTACTTC
>.|TRBJ1-3|TRBD1|TRBV9
CASSARTGPSDTIYF
TGTGCCAGCAGCGCCCGGACAGGGCCTTCGGACACCATATATTTT
>.|TRBJ2-7|TRBD1|TRBV7-9
CASSLGLLLRDRDHEQYF
TGTGCCAGCAGCTTAGGACTTCTTCTACGGGACAGGGACCACGAGCAGTACTTC
>.|TRBJ2-7|TRBD2|TRBV7-2
CASSTGLAGAGEQYF
TGTGCCAGCAGCACCGGACTAGCGGGAGCGGGCGAGCAGTACTTC
>.|TRBJ2-2|.|TRBV28
CASKEGRVGELFF
TGTGCCAGCAAGGAGGGAAGGGTCGGGGAGCTGTTTTTT
>.|TRBJ1-1|TRBD1|TRBV30
CACPRQGIGTEAFF
TGTGCCTGCCCAAGACAGGGAATAGGTACTGAAGCTTTCTTT
>.|TRBJ1-1|.|TRBV9
CASSPAGMNTEAFF
TGTGCCAGCAGCCCGGCAGGGATGAACACTGAAGCTTTCTTT
>.|TRBJ2-7|.|TRBV7-8
CASSLRGDSSYEQYF
TGTGCCAGCAGCTTACGCGGGGACAGCTCCTACGAGCAGTACTTC
>.|TRBJ2-7|.|TRBV4-2
CASSQGSTSEQYF
TGTGCCAGCAGCCAAGGCTCCACGAGCGAGCAGTACTTC
>.|TRBJ1-1|TRBD1|TRBV28
CASGTGNTEAFF
TGTGCCAGCGGGACAGGGAACACTGAAGCTTTCTTT
>.|TRBJ1-1|TRBD1|TRBV16
CASSPGTAMNTEAFF
TGTGCCAGCAGCCCAGGGACAGCGATGAACACTGAAGCTTTCTTT
>.|TRBJ1-1|.|TRBV19
CASSSGGEIQAAEAFF
TGTGCCAGTAGTAGCGGGGGAGAAATACAGGCCGCTGAAGCTTTCTTT
>once|TRBJ2-5|.|TRBV11-3
CASSLGQQETQYF
TGTGCCAGCAGCTTAGGACAGCAAGAGACCCAGTACTTC
>.|TRBJ2-7|TRBD2|TRBV6-1
CASRLAGMGEQYF
TGTGCCAGTAGACTAGCGGGAATGGGCGAGCAGTACTTC
>.|TRBJ1-5|.|TRBV27
CASSLRGQPQHF
TGTGCCAGCAGTTTAAGGGGGCAGCCCCAGCATTTT
>.|TRBJ2-2|TRBD2|TRBV29-1
CSGRTSNTGELFF
TGCAGCGGAAGGACTAGCAACACCGGGGAGCTGTTTTTT
>.|TRBJ2-2|TRBD1|TRBV30
CACQVGDRDPGELFF
TGTGCCTGCCAAGTAGGGGACAGGGACCCCGGGGAGCTGTTTTTT
>.|TRBJ1-1|.|TRBV10-3
CAISDTLNTEAFF
TGTGCCATCAGCGACACCCTGAACACTGAAGCTTTCTTT
>.|TRBJ2-1|TRBD2|TRBV7-2
CASSWGLAGAREQFF
TGTGCCAGCAGCTGGGGACTAGCGGGAGCACGTGAGCAGTTCTTC
>.|TRBJ2-7|.|TRBV7-9
CASSLVRAGSYEQYF
TGTGCCAGCAGCTTAGTGAGGGCAGGTTCCTACGAGCAGTACTTC
>.|TRBJ1-2|.|TRBV29-1
CSADTGGNIYGYTF
TGCAGCGCTGATACAGGAGGGAATATCTATGGCTACACCTTC
>.|TRBJ1-5|.|TRBV4-2
CASSQDLRSTVNQPQHF
TGTGCCAGCAGCCAAGATCTGCGGTCGACAGTCAATCAGCCCCAGCATTTT
>.|TRBJ2-1|TRBD2|TRBV7-2
CASTRGGSSGEQFF
TGTGCCAGCACCCGGGGCGGGAGTAGCGGTGAGCAGTTCTTC
>.|TRBJ2-7|TRBD2|TRBV30
CAWSVGLAGTSYEQYF
TGTGCCTGGAGCGTCGGACTAGCGGGGACATCCTACGAGCAGTACTTC
>.|TRBJ2-1|.|TRBV19
CASSARDRTYNEQFF
TGTGCCAGTAGTGCGAGGGATCGAACCTACAATGAGCAGTTCTTC
>.|TRBJ1-1|.|TRBV4-1
CASSQDRVGSDTEAFF
TGCGCCAGCAGCCAAGATCGTGTGGGCTCGGACACTGAAGCTTTCTTT
>few|TRBJ1-5|TRBD1|TRBV28
CASRRDRVGNQPQHF
TGTGCCAGCAGACGAGACAGGGTAGGCAATCAGCCCCAGCATTTT
>.|TRBJ2-1|.|TRBV4-1
CASSHGTIVGQFYNEQFF
TGCGCCAGCAGCCATGGGACTATCGTTGGACAGTTCTACAATGAGCAGTTCTTC
>.|TRBJ2-7|TRBD2|TRBV5-6
CASSLPGGNWYEQYF
TGTGCCAGCAGCTTACCGGGAGGAAACTGGTACGAGCAGTACTTC
>.|TRBJ2-3|TRBD1|TRBV9
CASSDPGQRFSTDTQYF
TGTGCCAGCAGCGACCCGGGACAGAGATTCAGCACAGATACGCAGTATTTT
>once|TRBJ2-2|TRBD2|TRBV7-2
CASSGRAPGELFF
TGTGCCAGCAGTGGGAGGGCCCCCGGGGAGCTGTTTTTT
>.|TRBJ2-7|TRBD2|TRBV28
CASSNGLAGVEEQYF
TGTGCCAGCAGCAACGGACTAGCGGGAGTTGAAGAGCAGTACTTC
>.|TRBJ1-5|TRBD1|TRBV30
CAWSVTGNQPQHF
TGTGCCTGGAGTGTGACAGGGAATCAGCCCCAGCATTTT
>.|TRBJ1-5|TRBD1|TRBV27
CASSLSGMTGGQPQHF
TGTGCCAGCAGTTTATCGGGAATGACAGGGGGTCAGCCCCAGCATTTT
>.|TRBJ2-7|.|TRBV21-1
CASNTGPGVHEQYF
TGTGCCAGCAATACCGGGCCAGGGGTACACGAGCAGTACTTC
>.|TRBJ2-7|TRBD1|TRBV5-1
CASSQQGQGSYEQYF
TGCGCCAGCAGCCAGCAGGGACAGGGGTCCTACGAGCAGTACTTC
>.|TRBJ2-7|TRBD2|TRBV4-3
CASSQDWEGSVEQYF
TGCGCCAGCAGCCAAGATTGGGAGGGGTCAGTCGAGCAGTACTTC
>.|TRBJ2-2|TRBD1|TRBV30
CAWSPGQGNTGELFF
TGTGCCTGGAGTCCGGGACAGGGTAACACCGGGGAGCTGTTTTTT
>.|TRBJ2-3|TRBD1|TRBV6-4
CASSEGGGGADTQYF
TGTGCCAGCAGTGAAGGGGGCGGTGGGGCAGATACGCAGTATTTT
>.|TRBJ1-1|.|TRBV6-5
CASSYNSHTEAFF
TGTGCCAGCAGTTACAATTCCCATACTGAAGCTTTCTTT
>few|TRBJ1-5|.|TRBV2
CASSPQGLTNQPQHF
TGTGCCAGCAGTCCGCAGGGACTCACAAATCAGCCCCAGCATTTT
>.|TRBJ2-1|TRBD2|TRBV9
CASSALAALNNEQFF
TGTGCCAGCAGCGCCCTAGCGGCCCTTAACAATGAGCAGTTCTTC
>.|TRBJ1-2|.|TRBV18
CASSPPLAVTNYGYTF
TGTGCCAGCTCACCCCCGCTGGCAGTAACTAACTATGGCTACACCTTC
>.|TRBJ1-4|.|TRBV4-1
CASSRTREEKLFF
TGCGCCAGCAGCCGCACGAGAGAAGAAAAACTGTTTTTT
>.|TRBJ2-1|.|TRBV18
CASSPLAGMTWEQFF
TGTGCCAGCTCACCCCTGGCAGGGATGACTTGGGAGCAGTTCTTC
>.|TRBJ2-3|TRBD1|TRBV15
CATSGGTGTDTQYF
TGTGCCACCAGCGGCGGGACAGGGACAGATACGCAGTATTTT
>.|TRBJ2-1|.|TRBV7-4
CASSLFWRVHSYNEQFF
TGTGCCAGCAGCTTATTCTGGCGGGTTCATTCCTACAATGAGCAGTTCTTC
>.|TRBJ2-7|.|TRBV7-2
CASSLALGYEQYF
TGTGCCAGCAGCTTAGCGCTCGGTTACGAGCAGTACTTC
>.|TRBJ2-3|TRBD2|TRBV9
CASSVGEGDTDTQYF
TGTGCCAGCAGCGTAGGGGAGGGAGATACAGATACGCAGTATTTT